Presented here are 14 T cell receptor beta chains from one specimen sequenced in a study of T-cell reconstitution after alpha-beta-depleted transplantation in children. TCRbeta library preparation incorporated unique molecular identifiers. TCRdb analysed the PCR reads with MiXCR anew, one entry per CDR3 protein. In the table there are some 440,000 distinct CDR3 sequences, 15% to 20% of which are singletons. Sequenced here: PBMCs, mostly from graft donor cells, sampled 360 days after TCRalphabeta/CD19-depleted stem cell transplant. Receptor source: a boy under two years old who had a stem cell transplant for Wiskott-Aldrich syndrome, so the T cells may come from the graft donor.

This clonotype was picked up a small number of times. This sequence joins TRBV12-3 or TRBV12-4 and TRBJ2-1; D call uncertain. The germline V and J ends were trimmed by 4 bases and 2 bases, with 18 bases remaining between them. CDR3 size: 17 residues. CDR3 residues: CASSSPLPVPPYNEQFF. CDR3 sequence (DNA): TGTGCCAGCAGTTCGCCCCTCCCAGTGCCTCCCTACAATGAGCAGTTCTTC.

This clonotype was seen more than once but under ten times. This rearrangement joins TRBV25-1 to TRBJ1-2, with D possibly being TRBD1 (6 bases). The CDR3 totals 15 residues. The V end lost 2 bases, the J end lost 0 bases, and 10 bases lay between the germline ends. The germline gives CDR1 MGHDK, CDR2 SYGVNS. CDR3 in amino acids: CASSERGGPNYGYTF. CDR3 bases: TGTGCCAGCAGTGAAAGGGGGGGGCCTAACTATGGCTACACCTTC.

This clonotype has more than one count but fewer than ten. As DNA, the CDR3 is TGCGCCAGCAGCGCCGGCAGGGGGGGGACTGAAGCTTTCTTT. As protein: CASSAGRGGTEAFF. The chain employs TRBV5-1 and TRBJ1-1; 7 positions match TRBD1. Germline lookup yields CDR1 SGHRS and CDR2 YFSETQ. Trimming removed 4 bases from V and 5 bases from J; junction bases left unmatched: 8. The CDR3 covers 14 residues.

This clonotype was recorded a few times. The V gene is TRBV21-1, the J gene TRBJ2-7; TRBD1, the table's D call, lacks a check against the DNA. TRBV21-1 is flagged as a pseudogene. The length of the CDR3 is 15 residues. CDR3: CASPSGQVMSYEQYF. CDR3 in DNA: TGTGCCAGCCCATCGGGACAGGTGATGTCCTACGAGCAGTACTTC.

This clonotype was found many times. CDR3 protein: CASGKTRAYEQYF. CDR3 bases: TGTGCCAGCGGGAAAACGCGTGCCTACGAGCAGTACTTC. The chain employs TRBV12-3 or TRBV12-4 and TRBJ2-7; D gene uncertain. The CDR3 has 13 amino acids. Trimming pared 8 bases from V and 2 bases from J, leaving 13 bases between.

The V and J genes are TRBV12-3 or TRBV12-4 and TRBJ1-2; D is undetermined. The CDR3 has 12 residues. V was shortened by 3 bases and J by 6 bases, with 8 bases between the two germline ends. The CDR3 DNA reads as TGTGCCAGCAGTTTTTCTCCCCATGGCTACACCTTC. It is translated as CASSFSPHGYTF.

This sequence joins TRBV27 and TRBJ2-7; 8 nucleotides line up with TRBD1. This CDR3 is 13 amino acids long. The V and J ends lost 2 bases and 7 bases, in that order; junction bases with no gene match: 4. Germline CDR1 MNHEY, CDR2 SMNVEV (reference sequence). CDR3 amino acids: CASSLIQGGEQYF. CDR3 sequence (DNA): TGTGCCAGCAGTTTAATACAGGGGGGAGAGCAGTACTTC.

This clonotype has more than one count but fewer than ten. The chain employs TRBV6-5 and TRBJ1-6; 9 bases are shared with TRBD1. V lost 3 bases and J lost 9; bases outside the gene matches: 3. CDR1 is MNHEY and CDR2 is SVGAGI in the germline V gene. The CDR3 extends over 14 amino acids. In DNA form, the CDR3 reads TGTGCCAGCAGTTATAGGGACAGGGTTTCACCCCTCCACTTT. Translating it yields CASSYRDRVSPLHF.

The chain is built from TRBV5-5 and TRBJ2-1; TRBD2 agrees at 9 bases. The CDR3 is 16 amino acids. Trimming took 1 base from V and 2 from J; bases not matched to a gene: 4. Germline CDR1 and CDR2: SGHKS and YYEKEE (reference sequence). In nucleotides, the CDR3 is TGTGCCAGCAGCTTGCGTGCGGGGGGGACCTACAATGAGCAGTTCTTC. Protein: CASSLRAGGTYNEQFF.

The sample holds a few counts of this clonotype. The V gene is TRBV6-1, the J gene TRBJ1-6; D may be TRBD1 (5 bases). The V and J ends lost 6 bases and 7 bases respectively, with 13 bases between them. The germline CDR1 and CDR2 sequences are MNHNS and SASEGT. The CDR3 has 14 amino acids. The CDR3 sequence: CASRKGHRNSPLHF. The CDR3 coding sequence is TGTGCCAGCAGAAAAGGACACCGAAATTCACCCCTCCACTTT.

This clonotype was observed a handful of times. The chain is built from TRBV7-2 and TRBJ2-7; TRBD1 might be the D (6 bases). The CDR3 loop spans 15 amino acids. The V gene lost 3 bases and the J gene lost 3 bases, with 15 bases spanning the gap. The germline CDR1 and CDR2 sequences are SGHTA and FQGNSA. The CDR3 DNA reads as TGTGCCAGCAGCTTCGGGACACGAGACTTCTACGAGCAGTACTTC. It yields the protein CASSFGTRDFYEQYF.

The V gene is TRBV5-1, the J gene TRBJ2-5, with a weak D call TRBD2 (5 bases). CDR1 and CDR2 from the germline V gene are SGHRS and YFSETQ. The ends were cut back, 0 bases at V and 0 bases at J, with 12 bases in the middle. The CDR3 contains 16 residues. The CDR3 nucleotides read TGCGCCAGCAGCTTGGGGGCTAGCTCGTACCAAGAGACCCAGTACTTC. This gives the protein CASSLGASSYQETQYF. Complete variable domain (other parts from reference TRBV5-1 and TRBJ2-5): KAGVTQTPRYLIKTRGQQVTLSCSPISGHRSVSWYQQTPGQGLQFLFEYFSETQRNKGNFPGRFSGRQFSNSRSEMNVSTLELGDSALYLCASSLGASSYQETQYFGPGTRLLVL.

This clonotype has more than one count but fewer than ten. CDR3: CASSRDNTLHF. The CDR3 DNA reads as TGTGCCAGCAGCCGGGACAATACCCTCCACTTT. V is TRBV7-9 and J is TRBJ1-6, with D perhaps TRBD1 (6 bases). V was shortened by 5 bases and J by 14 bases, with 10 bases between the two germline ends. This CDR3 region has 11 residues. From germline, CDR1 is SEHNR and CDR2 FQNEAQ (reference sequence).

This clonotype came up a few times. J is TRBJ2-7 and V is TRBV5-6, with D unclear. Trimming took off 9 bases at V and 1 base at J, with 17 bases between the two ends. The CDR3 has 14 residues. The germline V gene has CDR1 SGHDT and CDR2 YYEEEE. The DNA of the CDR3 is TGTGCCACCCAGAGGTCTCGAAGGTCCTACGAGCAGTACTTC. Translation: CATQRSRRSYEQYF.